This T cell receptor beta chain emerged from a study of Graves' ophthalmopathy and Graves' hyperthyroidism. If no ophthalmopathy appeared within 18 months of follow-up, hyperthyroidism was termed stable. Clinical symptoms, serum thyroxine, TRAb, thyroid ultrasound and orbital computed tomography determined diagnosis. The CDR3 spans 14 residues. Deletions cut 3 bases from V and 1 base from J, with 10 bases between. The sequenced template was RNA, covering the TCR beta CDR3 region. First-round RT-PCR relied on HTBI primers, and a second-round multiplex PCR came next. TCRdb analysed the multiplex PCR reads with MiXCR anew, one entry per CDR3 protein. The table records roughly 380,000 distinct CDR3 sequences, approximately 15% of them present only once. In its sample, this clonotype was seen many times. Its antigen is as yet unknown. Study-wide results and caveats: In blood, most expanded thyroid clonotypes above 0.001 frequency were also detected.

The sequenced sample consisted of peripheral blood. This clonotype originated in a woman under 30 with stable Graves' hyperthyroidism. The J gene is TRBJ2-7, the V gene TRBV12-3 or TRBV12-4, with TRBD1 as a possible D gene (5 bases). The CDR3 bases are TGTGCCAGCAGTTTCAGGGCGGATTCCTACGAGCAGTACTTC. Translation: CASSFRADSYEQYF.